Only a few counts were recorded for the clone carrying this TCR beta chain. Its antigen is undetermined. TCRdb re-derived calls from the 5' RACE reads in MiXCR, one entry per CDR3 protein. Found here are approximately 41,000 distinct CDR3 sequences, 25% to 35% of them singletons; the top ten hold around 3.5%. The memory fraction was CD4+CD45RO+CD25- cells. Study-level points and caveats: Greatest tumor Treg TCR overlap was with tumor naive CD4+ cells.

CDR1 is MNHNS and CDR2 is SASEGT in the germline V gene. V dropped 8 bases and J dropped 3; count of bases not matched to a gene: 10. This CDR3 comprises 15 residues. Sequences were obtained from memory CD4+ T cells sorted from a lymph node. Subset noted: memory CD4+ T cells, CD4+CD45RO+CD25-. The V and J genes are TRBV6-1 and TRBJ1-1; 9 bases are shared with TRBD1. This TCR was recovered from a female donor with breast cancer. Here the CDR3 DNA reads TGTGCCAGCTTTAAGGACAGGGGAAAATACACTGAAGCTTTCTTT. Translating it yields CASFKDRGKYTEAFF.